This TCR beta chain was sequenced in a study of blood T cells in healthy people across ages. CDR3 length equals 15 residues. The germline gives CDR1 LGHDT, CDR2 YNNKEL (reference sequence). A second 7 to 11 cycle PCR used barcoded and J-beta primers. TCRdb reanalysed the 5' RACE reads using MiXCR and keeps one entry per CDR3 protein. The table lists about 750,000 distinct CDR3 sequences, 53% of them singletons. This receptor was taken from an elderly man in good health. Sequencing input: blood. The V call is TRBV3-1, the J call TRBJ2-7; 11 positions match TRBD2. The better agreement between TRBJ2-5 and the DNA end casts doubt on the J call. DNA for the CDR3: TGTGCCAGCAGCCTTACTAGCGGGAGAAGGGAGACCCAGTACTTC. It codes for CASSLTSGRRETQYF.